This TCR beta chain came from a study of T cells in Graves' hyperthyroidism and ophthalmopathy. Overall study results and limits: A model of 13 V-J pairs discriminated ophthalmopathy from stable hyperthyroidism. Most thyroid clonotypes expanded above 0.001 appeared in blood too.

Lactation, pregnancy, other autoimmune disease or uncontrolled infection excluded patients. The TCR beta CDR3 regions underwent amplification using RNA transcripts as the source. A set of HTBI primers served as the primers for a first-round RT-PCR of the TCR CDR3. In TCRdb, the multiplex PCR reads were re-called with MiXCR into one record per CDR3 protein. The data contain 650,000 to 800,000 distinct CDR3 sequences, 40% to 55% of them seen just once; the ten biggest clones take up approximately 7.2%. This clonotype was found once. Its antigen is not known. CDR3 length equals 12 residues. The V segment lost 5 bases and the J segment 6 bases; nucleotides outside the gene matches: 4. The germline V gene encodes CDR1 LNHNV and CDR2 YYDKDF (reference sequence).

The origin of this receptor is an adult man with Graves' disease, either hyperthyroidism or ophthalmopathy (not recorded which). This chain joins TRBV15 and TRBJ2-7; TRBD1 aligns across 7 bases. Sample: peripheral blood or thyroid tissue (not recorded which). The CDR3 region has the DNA TGTGCCACCAGCGGGACAGCAGGCGAGCAGTACTTC. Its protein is CATSGTAGEQYF. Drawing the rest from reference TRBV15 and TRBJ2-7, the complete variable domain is DAMVIQNPRYQVTQFGKPVTLSCSQTLNHNVMYWYQQKSSQAPKLLFHYYDKDFNNEADTPDNFQSRRPNTSFCFLDIRSPGLGDTAMYLCATSGTAGEQYFGPGTRLTVT.